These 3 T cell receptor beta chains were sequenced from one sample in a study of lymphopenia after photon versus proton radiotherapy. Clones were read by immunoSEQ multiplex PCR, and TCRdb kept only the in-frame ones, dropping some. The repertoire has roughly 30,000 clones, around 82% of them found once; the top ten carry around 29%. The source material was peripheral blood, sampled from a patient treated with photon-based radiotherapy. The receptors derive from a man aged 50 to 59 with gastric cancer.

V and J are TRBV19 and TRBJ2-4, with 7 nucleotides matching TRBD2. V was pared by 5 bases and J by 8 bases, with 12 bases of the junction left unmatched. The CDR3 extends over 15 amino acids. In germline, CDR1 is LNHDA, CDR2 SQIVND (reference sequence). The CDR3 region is CASSPAGWGRDIQYF. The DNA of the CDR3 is TGTGCCAGTAGTCCCGCCGGGTGGGGGAGGGACATTCAGTACTTC.

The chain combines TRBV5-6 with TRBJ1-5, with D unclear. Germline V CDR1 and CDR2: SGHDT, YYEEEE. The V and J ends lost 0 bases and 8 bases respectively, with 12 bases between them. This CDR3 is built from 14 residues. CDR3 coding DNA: TGTGCCAGCAGCTTGGAAGCGGGGAGGAAGCCCCAGCATTTT. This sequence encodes CASSLEAGRKPQHF.

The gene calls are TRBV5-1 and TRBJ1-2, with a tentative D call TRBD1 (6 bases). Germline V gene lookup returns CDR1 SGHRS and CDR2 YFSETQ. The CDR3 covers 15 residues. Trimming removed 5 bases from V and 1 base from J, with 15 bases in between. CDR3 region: CASSFAGRGNYGYTF. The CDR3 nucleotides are TGCGCCAGCAGTTTTGCGGGCAGGGGTAACTATGGCTACACCTTC.